This record looks at one T cell receptor (beta chain) sequence and its context. Authors' analysis steps: Amplifying reference gene primers gave estimates of nucleated cell counts. The table came from immunoSEQ multiplex PCR; TCRdb's copy has only in-frame clones and leaves some out. V and J calls and clone size are as listed in that table; D and trimming were resolved from the DNA. Of about 250,000 clones in the sample, roughly 84% were seen once. The V and J ends lost 6 bases and 1 base, in that order; junction bases with no gene match: 3. The CDR3 is 14 amino acids. Germline V gene data show CDR1 as LGHDT and CDR2 as YNNKEL (reference sequence). The sample is drawn from a study of blood T cell repertoires in COVID-19. Study as a whole: There were acute and convalescent COVID-19 samples, and they came from the United States, Italy and Spain. Sources were T cells, B-cell-depleted T cells, or PBMCs; the material itself was cDNA or gDNA.

Sequencing input: peripheral blood. The clonotype comes from a woman in her forties with active or convalescent COVID-19. The V gene is TRBV3-1 (or the pseudogene TRBV3-2), the J gene TRBJ2-1, with TRBD1 matching 7 bases. CDR3 protein: CASSPTGSYNEQFF. Here the CDR3 DNA reads TGTGCCAGCAGTCCGACAGGGTCCTACAATGAGCAGTTCTTC.